This T cell receptor beta chain appears in the sequencing data of a study of beta chain features in type 1 diabetes. All of the isolated RNA was reverse transcribed, so expressed TCRB transcripts were sequenced. Sequencing was performed with immunoSEQ multiplex PCR; in TCRdb, only in-frame clones are kept and a portion is missing. The sample carries hundreds of thousands of clones, less than 20% recorded once. V shed 6 bases, J shed 5 bases, and the junction held 6 bases outside the gene matches. The CDR3 has 13 amino acids. Per germline, CDR1 MDHEN and CDR2 SYDVKM. The chain has TRBV28 and TRBJ2-5; 7 nucleotides align to TRBD2. This sequence originates from a young man in good health. The specimen sequenced was naive CD4+ T cells from blood. DNA for the CDR3: TGTGCCAGCAGGGAAGCGGGGAGGGAGACCCAGTACTTC. Protein sequence: CASREAGRETQYF.